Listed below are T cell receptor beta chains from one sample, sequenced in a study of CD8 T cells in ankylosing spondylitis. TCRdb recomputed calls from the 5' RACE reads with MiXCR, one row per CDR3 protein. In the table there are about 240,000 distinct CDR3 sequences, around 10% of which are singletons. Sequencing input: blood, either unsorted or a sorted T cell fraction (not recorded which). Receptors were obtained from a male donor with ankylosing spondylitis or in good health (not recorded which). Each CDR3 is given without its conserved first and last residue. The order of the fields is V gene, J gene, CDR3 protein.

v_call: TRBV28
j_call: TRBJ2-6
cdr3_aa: ASSVIPGAGANVLT

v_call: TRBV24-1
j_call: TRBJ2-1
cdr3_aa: ATPKSPLLNEQF

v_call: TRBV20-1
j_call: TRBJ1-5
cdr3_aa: SARVVKKRTGVGGNQPQH

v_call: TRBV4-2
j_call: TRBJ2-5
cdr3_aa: ASSKRGWETQY

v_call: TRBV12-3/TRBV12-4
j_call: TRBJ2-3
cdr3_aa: ASSLEHGRDTQY

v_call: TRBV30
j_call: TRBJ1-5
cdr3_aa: AWKGEMNQPQH

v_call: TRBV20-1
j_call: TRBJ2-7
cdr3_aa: SARLRTGGYEQY

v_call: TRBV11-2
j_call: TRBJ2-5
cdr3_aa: ASSAGTSGIETQY

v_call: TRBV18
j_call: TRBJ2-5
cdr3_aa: ASSPLAGDQETQY

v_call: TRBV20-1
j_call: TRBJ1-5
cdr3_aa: SARDLGGEFEPQH

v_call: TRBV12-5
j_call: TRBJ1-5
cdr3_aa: ASGSGTGGQPQH

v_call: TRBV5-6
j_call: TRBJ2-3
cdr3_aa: AWRVGLAEDTQY

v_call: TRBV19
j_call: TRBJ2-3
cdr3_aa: ASSIESGTDTQY

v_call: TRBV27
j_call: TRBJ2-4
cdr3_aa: ASSEVHGGAKNIQY

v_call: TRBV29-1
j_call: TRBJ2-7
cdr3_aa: SVGGQGALELNPYEQY

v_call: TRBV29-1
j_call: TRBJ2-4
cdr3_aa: SGWLAKNIQY

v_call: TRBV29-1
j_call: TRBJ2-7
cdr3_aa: SVRSGRAYEQY

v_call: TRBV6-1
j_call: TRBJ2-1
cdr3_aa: ASSESLAGSSYNEQF

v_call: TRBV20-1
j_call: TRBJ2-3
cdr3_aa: SARGSLHSTDTQY

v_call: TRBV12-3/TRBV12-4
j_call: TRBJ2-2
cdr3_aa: ASIPGTVTGELF

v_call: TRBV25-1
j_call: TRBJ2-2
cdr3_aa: ASSEGGHYTGELF

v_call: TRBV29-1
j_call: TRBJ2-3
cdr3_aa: SVEAGADTQY

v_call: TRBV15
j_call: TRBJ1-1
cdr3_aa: ATSRGAGGTEAF

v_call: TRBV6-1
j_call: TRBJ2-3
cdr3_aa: ASRDGDSTDTQY

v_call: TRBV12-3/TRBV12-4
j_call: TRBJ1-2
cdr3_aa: ASSSPGFGYT

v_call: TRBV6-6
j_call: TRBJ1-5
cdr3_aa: ASMAGAGQPQH

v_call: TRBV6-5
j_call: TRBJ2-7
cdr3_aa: ASSYSSPGGAPYEQY

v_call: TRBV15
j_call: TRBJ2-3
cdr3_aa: ATSRDRRRSTDTQY

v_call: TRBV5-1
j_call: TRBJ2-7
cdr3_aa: ASSLVGAGYEQY

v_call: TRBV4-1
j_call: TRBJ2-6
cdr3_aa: ASSQGRRSSGANVLT

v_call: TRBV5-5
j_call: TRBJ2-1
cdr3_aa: ASRLDGNEQF

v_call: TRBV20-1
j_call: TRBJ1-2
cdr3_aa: SAREAGYGYT

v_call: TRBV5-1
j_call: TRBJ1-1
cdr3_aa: ASSRGTGIMNTEAF

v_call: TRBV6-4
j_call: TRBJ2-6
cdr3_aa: ASSADMAGANVLT

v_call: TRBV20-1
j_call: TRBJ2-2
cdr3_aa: SARNPAGGGTGELF

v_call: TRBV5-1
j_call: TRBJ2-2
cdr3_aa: ASSSPSGTGELF

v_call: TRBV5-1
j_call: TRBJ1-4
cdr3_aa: ASSSGTGREKLF

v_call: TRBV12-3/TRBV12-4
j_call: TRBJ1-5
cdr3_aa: ASSLKTWWGSSNQPQH

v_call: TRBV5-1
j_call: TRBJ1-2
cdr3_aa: ASSLRTASYGYT

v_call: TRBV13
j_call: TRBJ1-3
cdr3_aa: ASSRGGFSGNTIY

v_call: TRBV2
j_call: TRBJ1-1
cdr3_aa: ASRAGTGLTEAF

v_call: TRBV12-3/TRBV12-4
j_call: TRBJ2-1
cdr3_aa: ASSLEWGAGGYNEQF

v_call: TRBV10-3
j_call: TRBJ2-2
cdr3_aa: AIGDSTGELF

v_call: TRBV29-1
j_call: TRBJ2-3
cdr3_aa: SVALTRGGTDTQY

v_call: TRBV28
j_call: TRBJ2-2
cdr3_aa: ASSPTQPGGSTGELF

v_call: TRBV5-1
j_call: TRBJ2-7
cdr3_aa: ASSLVATRGDEQY

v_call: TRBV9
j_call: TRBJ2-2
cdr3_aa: ASSTSGWSTGELF

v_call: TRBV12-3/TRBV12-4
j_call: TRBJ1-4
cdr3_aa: ASGLGGSNEKLF

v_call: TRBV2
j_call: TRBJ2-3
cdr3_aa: ASRKDSNTDTQY

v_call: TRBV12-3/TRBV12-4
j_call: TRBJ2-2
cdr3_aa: ASSPRFPNTGELF

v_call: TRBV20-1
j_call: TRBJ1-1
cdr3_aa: SARSTADTEAF

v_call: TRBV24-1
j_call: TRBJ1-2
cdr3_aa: ATSDEPSRGYT

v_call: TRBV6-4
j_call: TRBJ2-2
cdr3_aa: ASSDSPSGANTGELF